This T cell receptor beta chain was sequenced during a study of shared clonotypes between healthy human individuals (dated by TCRdb to 2018 to 2020). About the full investigation: The cohort comprised two women and a few men aged 18 to 49 years. The study deeply sequenced blood TCR repertoires of about five healthy adults to estimate repertoire size and the extent of clonotype sharing between individuals. To increase sequencing depth and limit assay-specific biases, different laboratories used diverse techniques to prepare libraries and sequence TCR repertoires. Between about 0.9 and 9 billion PBMCs per donor were obtained by leukapheresis.

The donors were healthy, HIV-negative adults with no recently reported acute infections or vaccinations. Only Caucasian adults living in Nashville, Tennessee, USA were represented among the donors. In the unsorted samples, 85 million to 100 million PBMCs were counted, and genomic DNA was extracted using the QIAamp DNA Blood Mini kit. Blood was collected by leukapheresis, and PBMCs were isolated by Ficoll-Histopaque density gradient centrifugation and then cryopreserved in liquid nitrogen vapor phase. Using the deep immunoSEQ assay, multiplex PCR amplified TCR CDR3 regions from genomic DNA. For each cell subset, the extracted genomic DNA was distributed evenly across all wells of several immunoSEQ 96-well plates, and each plate served as one replicate. For unsorted PBMC, each replicate PCR was loaded with about 270 ng genomic DNA, equivalent to tens of thousands of T cell genomes. Ten immunoSEQ deep assay plates were used to sequence the unsorted PBMC genomic DNA. Purified libraries were measured with a Qubit 3.0 fluorometer, size-checked on a Bioanalyzer 2100, and measured again with the KAPA Library Quantification kit. Every immunoSEQ 96-well plate was sequenced on a separate single-read 150-cycle Illumina NextSeq 550 flow cell. Concerning the study's data processing: Because the immunoSEQ output included only junctional sequences and no quality scores, the filtering could not be the same as the filtering used for full-length reads. Sequences were annotated with PyIR, a Python wrapper for IgBLAST v1.9, and V/J genes and CDR3 were assigned using IMGT germline references. Any read was removed if the V/J assignment was weak (E-value above 1e-6), the CDR3 was missing, or the read contained stop codons, out-of-frame junctions, or ambiguous translated residues. V3J clonotypes were defined as sequences sharing the same inferred V gene, J gene, and CDR3 amino acid sequence. To compute the percentage overlap between repertoires, the number of shared unique clonotypes was divided by the size of the smaller repertoire. Repertoire richness was assessed with RTK rarefaction, the Chao1 estimator, and Recon v2.1 estimates of unobserved clonotypes. TCRdb carries this immuneACCESS record with in-frame sequences only. Its versions omit some clonotypes, under half of them owing to an unresolved V gene in the studies checked, with the rest unexplained. The V and J calls and clone size are taken from that table; D and trimming were inferred from the DNA. Present in this sample are about half a million clones, 65% to 80% of which were seen just once. The ten largest clones add up to around 12% of the sample.

Concerning this clone: What this receptor recognizes is not known. Per-base quality was not reported, and no clone a single base away is much larger than it.

The junction carries 17 bases between V and J, which are trimmed by 3 bases and 6 bases respectively. CDR1 and CDR2, per the germline V gene, are SQVTM and ANQGSEA. Spanning cysteine to phenylalanine, the CDR3 consists of 14 amino acids. Of the read, only the CDR3 DNA is kept; its 42 bases are in frame from base 1. The paper's findings and limits, for the study overall: Sampling was restricted to blood, and TCR repertoires in tissues likely differ from the TCR repertoires found in blood. Because the study included a small number of donors, the genetic and exposure-history diversity represented was limited. Pairwise subsampling indicated that sequencing depth was expected to affect the degree of clonotype sharing among donors.

The V and J segments used are TRBV29-1 and TRBJ1-1, and perhaps TRBD1 as D gene, on 6 matching bases. The sample was PBMCs. The TCR originated in a woman aged 40-49 years in good health. Some clones in this sample may be carry-over from other donors' samples. The nucleotide sequence reads TGCAGCGTTGATGGGGGCACAGGGCGCTCTGAAGCTTTCTTT. It codes for CSVDGGTGRSEAFF.